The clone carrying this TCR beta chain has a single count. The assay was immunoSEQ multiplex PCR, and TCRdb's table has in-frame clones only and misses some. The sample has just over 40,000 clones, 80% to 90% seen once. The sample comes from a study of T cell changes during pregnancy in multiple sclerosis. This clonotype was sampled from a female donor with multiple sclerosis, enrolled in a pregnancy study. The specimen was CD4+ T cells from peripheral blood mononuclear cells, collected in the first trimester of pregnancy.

CDR3 coding DNA: TGTGCCAGCGGGGCAACTAACTATGGCTACACCTTC. Amino acids: CASGATNYGYTF. This chain connects TRBV7-6 to TRBJ1-2; tentative D call: TRBD1 (5 bases). This CDR3 has 12 amino acids. Trimming removed 8 bases at V and 0 bases at J, with 7 bases between. Germline V gene sequence: CDR1 SGHVS, CDR2 FNYEAQ.